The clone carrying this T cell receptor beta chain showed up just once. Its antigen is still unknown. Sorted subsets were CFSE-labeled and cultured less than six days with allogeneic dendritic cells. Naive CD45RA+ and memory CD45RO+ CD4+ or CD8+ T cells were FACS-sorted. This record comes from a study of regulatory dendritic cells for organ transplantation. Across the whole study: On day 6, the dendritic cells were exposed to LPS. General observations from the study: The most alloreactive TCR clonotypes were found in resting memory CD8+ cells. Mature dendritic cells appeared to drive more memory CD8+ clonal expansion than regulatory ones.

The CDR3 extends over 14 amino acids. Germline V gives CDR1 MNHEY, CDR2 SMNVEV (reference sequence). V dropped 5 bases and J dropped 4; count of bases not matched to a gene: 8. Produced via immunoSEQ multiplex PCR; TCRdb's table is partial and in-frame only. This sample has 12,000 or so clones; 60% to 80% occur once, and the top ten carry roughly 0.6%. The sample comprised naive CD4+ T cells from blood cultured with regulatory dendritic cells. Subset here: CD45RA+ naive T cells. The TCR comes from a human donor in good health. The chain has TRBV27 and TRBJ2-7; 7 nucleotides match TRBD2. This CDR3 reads CASSTTSAPYEQYF. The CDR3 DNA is TGTGCCAGCAGTACAACTAGCGCGCCTTACGAGCAGTACTTC.